Listed below are T cell receptor beta chains from one sample, sequenced in a study of blood T cell repertoires in COVID-19. Clones were sequenced by immunoSEQ multiplex PCR, and TCRdb holds only the in-frame ones, with some missing. The table includes approximately 240,000 clones, approximately 84% detected once. Sequenced input: peripheral blood. These receptors originate from a man between 45 and 60 years old who had recovered from COVID-19. The CDR3 runs from the conserved cysteine through the conserved F or W. D genes are given only for firm matches. Size values are once, few and many counts, or a class for expanded clones, and some rows have none.

abundance: -
v_gene: TRBV19
len: 15
d_gene: -
j_gene: TRBJ2-3
CDR3nt: TGTGCCAGTAGTATGCGGGGACTGGCGGCAGATACGCAGTATTTT
CDR3aa: CASSMRGLAADTQYF

abundance: -
v_gene: TRBV6-5
len: 14
d_gene: -
j_gene: TRBJ1-1
CDR3nt: TGTGCCAGCAGTCGGTTGACGGGGGGCACTGAAGCTTTCTTT
CDR3aa: CASSRLTGGTEAFF

abundance: -
v_gene: TRBV19
len: 16
d_gene: TRBD1
j_gene: TRBJ1-1
CDR3nt: TGTGCCAGTAGTATAGATGGGACAGGGCATATCCCTGAAGCTTTCTTT
CDR3aa: CASSIDGTGHIPEAFF

abundance: once
v_gene: TRBV5-8
len: 15
d_gene: TRBD1
j_gene: TRBJ2-6
CDR3nt: TGTGCCAGCAGCTTGACGGGGACAGGGGCCTCCGTCCTGACTTTC
CDR3aa: CASSLTGTGASVLTF

abundance: few
v_gene: TRBV18
len: 14
d_gene: TRBD1
j_gene: TRBJ2-7
CDR3nt: TGTGCCAGCTCACCTAGACAGGGCGTCTACGAGCAGTACTTC
CDR3aa: CASSPRQGVYEQYF

abundance: -
v_gene: TRBV7-2
len: 16
d_gene: TRBD2
j_gene: TRBJ2-1
CDR3nt: TGTGCCAGCAGCCGTCCCCTAGCGGCATCTTTCAATGAGCAGTTCTTC
CDR3aa: CASSRPLAASFNEQFF

abundance: few
v_gene: TRBV5-1
len: 16
d_gene: TRBD2
j_gene: TRBJ2-5
CDR3nt: TGCGCCAGCAGCCAAACTAGCGGGAGGGCCCGGGAGACCCAGTACTTC
CDR3aa: CASSQTSGRARETQYF

abundance: -
v_gene: TRBV2
len: 14
d_gene: TRBD2
j_gene: TRBJ2-1
CDR3nt: TGTGCCAGCAGTGGGGCTAGCGGTAACAATGAGCAGTTCTTC
CDR3aa: CASSGASGNNEQFF

abundance: -
v_gene: TRBV4-1
len: 15
d_gene: TRBD1
j_gene: TRBJ1-4
CDR3nt: TGCGCCAGCAGCCAAGTCGGGACAGTTAATGAAAAACTGTTTTTT
CDR3aa: CASSQVGTVNEKLFF

abundance: -
v_gene: TRBV28
len: 13
d_gene: TRBD1
j_gene: TRBJ2-7
CDR3nt: TGTGCCAGCATGAGTGGACAGGCCTACGAGCAGTACTTC
CDR3aa: CASMSGQAYEQYF

abundance: -
v_gene: TRBV4-1
len: 14
d_gene: -
j_gene: TRBJ2-1
CDR3nt: TGCGCCAGCAGCCCGCCGGGACTTCTAAGAGAGCAGTTCTTC
CDR3aa: CASSPPGLLREQFF

abundance: once
v_gene: TRBV7-9
len: 16
d_gene: TRBD1
j_gene: TRBJ1-1
CDR3nt: TGTGCCAGCAGCAGCCGAAATGCAGGGGGCTTGTTCGGAGCTTTCTTT
CDR3aa: CASSSRNAGGLFGAFF

abundance: -
v_gene: TRBV5-6
len: 14
d_gene: -
j_gene: TRBJ2-7
CDR3nt: TGTGCCAGCAGCTTGGCAGGGTTGGCCTACGAGCAGTACTTC
CDR3aa: CASSLAGLAYEQYF

abundance: -
v_gene: TRBV19
len: 16
d_gene: -
j_gene: TRBJ1-1
CDR3nt: TGTGCCAGTAGTATAGTCGCCAGAAGTGTGAACACTGAAGCTTTCTTT
CDR3aa: CASSIVARSVNTEAFF

abundance: -
v_gene: TRBV27
len: 13
d_gene: -
j_gene: TRBJ2-3
CDR3nt: TGTGCCAGCAGTTTATTAGGCACAGATACGCAGTATTTT
CDR3aa: CASSLLGTDTQYF

abundance: -
v_gene: TRBV5-8
len: 15
d_gene: TRBD1
j_gene: TRBJ1-3
CDR3nt: TGTGCCAGCAGCTTGGTACAGGGGCCTGGAAACACCATATATTTT
CDR3aa: CASSLVQGPGNTIYF

abundance: once
v_gene: TRBV6-5
len: 16
d_gene: TRBD1
j_gene: TRBJ1-6
CDR3nt: TGTGCCAGCAGTTACGCTACGACAGGGGTGAGCTCACCCCTCCACTTT
CDR3aa: CASSYATTGVSSPLHF

abundance: -
v_gene: TRBV12-3/TRBV12-4
len: 13
d_gene: -
j_gene: TRBJ2-2
CDR3nt: TGTGCCAGCAGATCCGGGGGCACCGGGGAGCTGTTTTTT
CDR3aa: CASRSGGTGELFF

abundance: -
v_gene: TRBV3-1/TRBV3-2
len: 15
d_gene: -
j_gene: TRBJ1-2
CDR3nt: TGTGCCAGCAGCCAAGCCGGGGAACCCGACTATGGCTACACCTTC
CDR3aa: CASSQAGEPDYGYTF

abundance: -
v_gene: TRBV29-1
len: 13
d_gene: -
j_gene: TRBJ2-1
CDR3nt: TGCAGCGTTGACGTACTTGTGTACAATGAGCAGTTCTTC
CDR3aa: CSVDVLVYNEQFF

abundance: -
v_gene: TRBV6-5
len: 15
d_gene: -
j_gene: TRBJ2-1
CDR3nt: TGTGCCAGCAGTTACAGGACAGTTTCCTACAATGAGCAGTTCTTC
CDR3aa: CASSYRTVSYNEQFF

abundance: once
v_gene: TRBV19
len: 12
d_gene: TRBD2
j_gene: TRBJ2-1
CDR3nt: TGTGCCAGTAGTATAGGCGGGAGGGAGCAGTTCTTC
CDR3aa: CASSIGGREQFF

abundance: once
v_gene: TRBV27
len: 15
d_gene: TRBD2
j_gene: TRBJ2-1
CDR3nt: TGTGCCAGCAGTTTATCCGGGACTAGACGCAATGAGCAGTTCTTC
CDR3aa: CASSLSGTRRNEQFF

abundance: -
v_gene: TRBV14
len: 15
d_gene: -
j_gene: TRBJ1-2
CDR3nt: TGTGCCAGCAGCCAAGTTCGGATCGGTGGGCAGTCCGAAACCTTC
CDR3aa: CASSQVRIGGQSETF

abundance: -
v_gene: TRBV25-1
len: 14
d_gene: -
j_gene: TRBJ2-3
CDR3nt: TGTGCCAGCAGTGAATACCAGGGTACAGATACGCAGTATTTT
CDR3aa: CASSEYQGTDTQYF

abundance: -
v_gene: TRBV19
len: 15
d_gene: TRBD1
j_gene: TRBJ1-2
CDR3nt: TGTGCCAGTAGTGATACTAGGGGGCGCGACTATGGCTACACCTTC
CDR3aa: CASSDTRGRDYGYTF

abundance: few
v_gene: TRBV30
len: 15
d_gene: -
j_gene: TRBJ2-2
CDR3nt: TGTGCCTGGAGTGTACTGGACAGATTCACCGGGGAGCTGTTTTTT
CDR3aa: CAWSVLDRFTGELFF

abundance: -
v_gene: TRBV6-5
len: 15
d_gene: TRBD1
j_gene: TRBJ2-4
CDR3nt: TGTGCCAGCAGGCCAGGGGGCGCAGCCAAAAACATTCAGTACTTC
CDR3aa: CASRPGGAAKNIQYF

abundance: -
v_gene: TRBV24-1
len: 11
d_gene: -
j_gene: TRBJ2-7
CDR3nt: TGTGCCACCAGTGATGGGGCAGACCAGTACTTC
CDR3aa: CATSDGADQYF